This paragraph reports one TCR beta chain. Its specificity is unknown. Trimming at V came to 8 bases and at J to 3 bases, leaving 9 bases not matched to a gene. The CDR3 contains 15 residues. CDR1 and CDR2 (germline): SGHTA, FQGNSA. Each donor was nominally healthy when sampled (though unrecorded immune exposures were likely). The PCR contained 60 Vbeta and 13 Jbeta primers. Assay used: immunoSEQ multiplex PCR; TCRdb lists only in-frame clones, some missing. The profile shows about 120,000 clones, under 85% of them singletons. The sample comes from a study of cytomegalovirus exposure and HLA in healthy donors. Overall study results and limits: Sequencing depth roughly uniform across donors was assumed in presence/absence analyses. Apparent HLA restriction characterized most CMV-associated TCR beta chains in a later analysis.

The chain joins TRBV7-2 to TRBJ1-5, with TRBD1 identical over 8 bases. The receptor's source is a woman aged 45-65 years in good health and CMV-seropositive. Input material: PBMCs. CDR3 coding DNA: TGTGCCAGCGCCAGGGGGACAGGTTACAATCAGCCCCAGCATTTT. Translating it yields CASARGTGYNQPQHF.